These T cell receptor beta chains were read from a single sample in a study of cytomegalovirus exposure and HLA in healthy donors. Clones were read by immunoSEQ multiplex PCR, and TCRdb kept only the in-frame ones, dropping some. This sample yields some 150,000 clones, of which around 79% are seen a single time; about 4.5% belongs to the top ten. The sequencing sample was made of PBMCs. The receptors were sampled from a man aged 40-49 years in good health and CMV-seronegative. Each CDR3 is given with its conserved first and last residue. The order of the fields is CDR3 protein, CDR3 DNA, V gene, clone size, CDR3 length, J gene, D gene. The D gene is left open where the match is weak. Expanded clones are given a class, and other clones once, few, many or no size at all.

CDR3aa: CASSWTGMNTEAFF; CDR3nt: TGTGCCAGCAGCTGGACAGGCATGAACACTGAAGCTTTCTTT; v_gene: TRBV11-2; abundance: .; len: 14; j_gene: TRBJ1-1; d_gene: TRBD1
CDR3aa: CASSLGQGAEKLFF; CDR3nt: TGTGCCAGCAGCTTAGGACAGGGGGCTGAAAAACTGTTTTTT; v_gene: TRBV11-2; abundance: .; len: 14; j_gene: TRBJ1-4; d_gene: TRBD1
CDR3aa: CASSYYRGASTDTQYF; CDR3nt: TGTGCCAGCAGTTACTACAGGGGAGCAAGCACAGATACGCAGTATTTT; v_gene: TRBV6-5; abundance: .; len: 16; j_gene: TRBJ2-3; d_gene: TRBD1
CDR3aa: CASSLTGGRQETQYF; CDR3nt: TGTGCCAGCAGCTTGACAGGGGGAAGGCAAGAGACCCAGTACTTC; v_gene: TRBV7-2; abundance: .; len: 15; j_gene: TRBJ2-5; d_gene: TRBD1
CDR3aa: CASSLEFRAKETQYF; CDR3nt: TGCGCCAGCAGCTTGGAGTTCAGGGCCAAAGAGACCCAGTACTTC; v_gene: TRBV5-1; abundance: .; len: 15; j_gene: TRBJ2-5; d_gene: .
CDR3aa: CATYPGNPSTGELFF; CDR3nt: TGTGCCACTTACCCGGGGAATCCGAGCACCGGGGAGCTGTTTTTT; v_gene: TRBV19; abundance: once; len: 15; j_gene: TRBJ2-2; d_gene: .
CDR3aa: CASSVAGGSGNYGYTF; CDR3nt: TGTGCCAGCAGCGTAGCCGGGGGTTCAGGTAACTATGGCTACACCTTC; v_gene: TRBV9; abundance: .; len: 16; j_gene: TRBJ1-2; d_gene: .
CDR3aa: CAWTTGLSYEQYF; CDR3nt: TGTGCCTGGACGACGGGACTCTCCTACGAGCAGTACTTC; v_gene: TRBV30; abundance: .; len: 13; j_gene: TRBJ2-7; d_gene: .
CDR3aa: CASSEAPGGSMDGYTF; CDR3nt: TGTGCCAGCAGTGAAGCTCCTGGGGGGTCAATGGATGGCTACACCTTC; v_gene: TRBV6-4; abundance: .; len: 16; j_gene: TRBJ1-2; d_gene: .
CDR3aa: CASSGTSGGAAEQYF; CDR3nt: TGTGCCAGCAGTGGAACTAGCGGGGGGGCTGCCGAGCAGTACTTC; v_gene: TRBV6-1; abundance: few; len: 15; j_gene: TRBJ2-7; d_gene: TRBD2
CDR3aa: CASSQDSLGETQYF; CDR3nt: TGTGCCAGCAGCCAAGACAGTTTAGGAGAGACCCAGTACTTC; v_gene: TRBV28; abundance: .; len: 14; j_gene: TRBJ2-5; d_gene: .
CDR3aa: CASSEIGQGNYGYTF; CDR3nt: TGTGCCAGCAGTGAAATAGGACAGGGGAACTATGGCTACACCTTC; v_gene: TRBV6-1; abundance: .; len: 15; j_gene: TRBJ1-2; d_gene: TRBD1
CDR3aa: CASSQDGQGARNEQFF; CDR3nt: TGTGCCAGCAGCCAAGATGGGCAGGGGGCGCGGAATGAGCAGTTCTTC; v_gene: TRBV4-2; abundance: .; len: 16; j_gene: TRBJ2-1; d_gene: TRBD1
CDR3aa: CASSEIAGYEQYF; CDR3nt: TGTGCCAGCAGTGAAATAGCGGGCTACGAGCAGTACTTC; v_gene: TRBV2; abundance: .; len: 13; j_gene: TRBJ2-7; d_gene: TRBD2
CDR3aa: CASSLSVQGTGELFF; CDR3nt: TGTGCCAGCAGCTTGTCAGTTCAGGGGACCGGGGAGCTGTTTTTT; v_gene: TRBV5-8; abundance: .; len: 15; j_gene: TRBJ2-2; d_gene: .
CDR3aa: CASSPSASPGKYEQYF; CDR3nt: TGTGCCAGCAGCCCCTCCGCCTCCCCAGGGAAGTACGAGCAGTACTTC; v_gene: TRBV5-4; abundance: .; len: 16; j_gene: TRBJ2-7; d_gene: .
CDR3aa: CASSGSSGTTYEQYF; CDR3nt: TGTGCCAGTAGTGGAAGCAGCGGCACAACCTACGAGCAGTACTTC; v_gene: TRBV19; abundance: .; len: 15; j_gene: TRBJ2-7; d_gene: .
CDR3aa: CASSSTGVEQFF; CDR3nt: TGTGCCAGCAGCAGTACAGGGGTTGAGCAGTTCTTC; v_gene: TRBV7-9; abundance: .; len: 12; j_gene: TRBJ2-1; d_gene: TRBD1
CDR3aa: CASSGNRGSYEQYF; CDR3nt: TGTGCCAGCAGCGGAAACAGGGGTAGCTACGAGCAGTACTTC; v_gene: TRBV7-2; abundance: .; len: 14; j_gene: TRBJ2-7; d_gene: TRBD1
CDR3aa: CASSQESQLAGTYEQYF; CDR3nt: TGCGCCAGCAGCCAAGAGTCGCAACTAGCGGGGACCTACGAGCAGTACTTC; v_gene: TRBV4-1; abundance: .; len: 17; j_gene: TRBJ2-7; d_gene: TRBD2
CDR3aa: CASSTQVVGSPLHF; CDR3nt: TGTGCCAGTAGTACACAGGTGGTGGGTTCACCCCTCCACTTT; v_gene: TRBV19; abundance: few; len: 14; j_gene: TRBJ1-6; d_gene: .
CDR3aa: CASSELNRVYEQYF; CDR3nt: TGTGCCAGCAGTGAGCTAAACAGGGTCTACGAGCAGTACTTC; v_gene: TRBV6-1; abundance: .; len: 14; j_gene: TRBJ2-7; d_gene: .
CDR3aa: CASSYVGTEYNEQFF; CDR3nt: TGTGCCAGCAGTTACGTGGGGACAGAGTACAATGAGCAGTTCTTC; v_gene: TRBV6-5; abundance: .; len: 15; j_gene: TRBJ2-1; d_gene: TRBD1
CDR3aa: CASSGTSGGGQETQYF; CDR3nt: TGTGCCAGCAGCGGGACTAGCGGGGGGGGGCAAGAGACCCAGTACTTC; v_gene: TRBV9; abundance: .; len: 16; j_gene: TRBJ2-5; d_gene: TRBD2
CDR3aa: CASSSDSLEAFF; CDR3nt: TGTGCCAGCAGCTCGGACAGCCTTGAAGCTTTCTTT; v_gene: TRBV7-2; abundance: .; len: 12; j_gene: TRBJ1-1; d_gene: .
CDR3aa: CASTTGGPGNEQFF; CDR3nt: TGTGCCAGCACGACGGGGGGGCCGGGGAATGAGCAGTTCTTC; v_gene: TRBV9; abundance: .; len: 14; j_gene: TRBJ2-1; d_gene: TRBD2
CDR3aa: CASTYRGEAFF; CDR3nt: TGTGCCAGCACTTACAGGGGTGAAGCTTTCTTT; v_gene: TRBV2; abundance: .; len: 11; j_gene: TRBJ1-1; d_gene: TRBD1